This TCR beta chain comes out of a study of human thymus T cells. Worth noting for this clone: Its antigen remains unknown.

Some clones are missing from TCRdb's copy, which holds only in-frame ones; the method was immunoSEQ multiplex PCR. The data contain some 57,000 clones, nearly 95% of them singletons. Notes on the study in general: Thymic and blood repertoires seemed to show skewed V and J gene use.

This CDR3 is built from 13 residues. Trimming cost V 6 bases and J 3 bases, with 12 bases left between them. Germline assignment: CDR1 KGHSH and CDR2 LQKENI. The sample consisted of blood. The gene calls are TRBV18 and TRBJ2-7; the D is unclear. This clonotype was obtained from a boy under three years old with a congenital heart defect but otherwise immunologically healthy. In DNA, the CDR3 is TGTGCCAGCTCTTACGGACGGAGCTACGAGCAGTACTTC. It specifies CASSYGRSYEQYF.